The 8 T cell receptor beta chains reported below all come from one sample, sequenced in a study of cytomegalovirus exposure and HLA in healthy donors. Researchers ran the PCR with 60 Vbeta and 13 Jbeta primers. The protocol was immunoSEQ multiplex PCR, while the TCRdb copy is restricted to in-frame clones and leaves out a portion. The table lists 200,000 to 250,000 clones, almost 70% of them singletons. The material sequenced was PBMCs. The source is a man aged 40-49 years in good health and CMV-seropositive.

As regards this clone: The germline gene is not matched at one end of the junction; a read error may be the cause. The chain employs TRBV28 and TRBJ1-5; D is perhaps TRBD1 (5 bases). The germline V gene encodes CDR1 MDHEN and CDR2 SYDVKM. The CDR3 is 15 residues long. The CDR3 protein is CASSGTDYSNQPQPF. The CDR3 nucleotides are TGTGCCAGCAGCGGGACGGACTATAGCAATCAGCCCCAGCCTTTT.

Only a few counts were recorded for this clone. The V gene is TRBV15, the J gene TRBJ2-2, with D hard to call. This CDR3 has 14 residues. V was pared by 0 bases and J by 3 bases, with 5 bases between. Germline CDR1 reads LNHNV; CDR2 reads YYDKDF (reference sequence). Here the CDR3 reads CATSRDRDTGELFF. The CDR3 nucleotides are TGTGCCACCAGCAGAGATAGAGACACCGGGGAGCTGTTTTTT.

V usage is TRBV11-2 and J usage is TRBJ1-3, with D uncertain. This CDR3 has 16 amino acids. Germline CDR1 and CDR2: SGHAT and FQNNGV. Trimming pared 0 bases from V and 3 bases from J, leaving 12 bases between. The CDR3 coding sequence is TGTGCCAGCAGCTTAGATGTAGCGGTTATTGGAAACACCATATATTTT. Protein product: CASSLDVAVIGNTIYF.

The V and J genes are TRBV10-1 and TRBJ1-5, with 7 bases aligning to TRBD1. With 6 bases clipped from V and 2 bases from J, the junction kept 1 base outside the gene matches. Germline loops: CDR1 WNHNN, CDR2 SYGVQD (reference sequence). This CDR3 contains 13 residues. CDR3 protein: CASSGTGNQPQHF. The CDR3 DNA reads TGCGCCAGCAGCGGGACAGGCAATCAGCCCCAGCATTTT.

V and J are TRBV7-2 and TRBJ2-1, with D possibly being TRBD2 (5 bases). Per the germline V gene, CDR1 is SGHTA and CDR2 is FQGNSA. This CDR3 spans 17 amino acids. V lost 2 bases, J lost 7 bases, and 21 bases lay in between. CDR3 in DNA: TGTGCCAGCAGCTTATTTGCCGCAAGCGCGGGCGATAATGAGCAGTTCTTC. It is translated as CASSLFAASAGDNEQFF.

This clone occurred once. The rearrangement uses TRBV7-9 and TRBJ2-6; 7 bases fit TRBD1. Per the germline V gene, CDR1 is SEHNR and CDR2 is FQNEAQ (reference sequence). The CDR3 loop spans 17 amino acids. V was clipped by 0 bases and J by 1 base; unmatched bases: 3. This CDR3 reads CASSLAQQGSGANVLTF. The CDR3 coding sequence is TGTGCCAGCAGCTTAGCCCAACAGGGGTCTGGGGCCAACGTCCTGACTTTC.

The chain employs TRBV9 and TRBJ2-7; possible D gene TRBD2, 6 bases. Deletions cut 0 bases from V and 6 bases from J, with 10 bases between. In germline, CDR1 is SGDLS, CDR2 YYNGEE. CDR3 size: 13 residues. In nucleotides, the CDR3 is TGTGCCAGCAGCGTAGGCGGAGGGACCGAGCAGTACTTC. Translation gives CASSVGGGTEQYF.

This clone was recorded once. V is TRBV19 and J is TRBJ2-1; D remains unclear. V lost 2 bases, J lost 4 bases, and 12 bases lay in between. Germline lookup yields CDR1 LNHDA and CDR2 SQIVND (reference sequence). The CDR3 is 15 residues long. CDR3 loop: CASSIIGGTYNEQFF. CDR3 in DNA: TGTGCCAGTAGTATAATAGGCGGTACTTACAATGAGCAGTTCTTC.